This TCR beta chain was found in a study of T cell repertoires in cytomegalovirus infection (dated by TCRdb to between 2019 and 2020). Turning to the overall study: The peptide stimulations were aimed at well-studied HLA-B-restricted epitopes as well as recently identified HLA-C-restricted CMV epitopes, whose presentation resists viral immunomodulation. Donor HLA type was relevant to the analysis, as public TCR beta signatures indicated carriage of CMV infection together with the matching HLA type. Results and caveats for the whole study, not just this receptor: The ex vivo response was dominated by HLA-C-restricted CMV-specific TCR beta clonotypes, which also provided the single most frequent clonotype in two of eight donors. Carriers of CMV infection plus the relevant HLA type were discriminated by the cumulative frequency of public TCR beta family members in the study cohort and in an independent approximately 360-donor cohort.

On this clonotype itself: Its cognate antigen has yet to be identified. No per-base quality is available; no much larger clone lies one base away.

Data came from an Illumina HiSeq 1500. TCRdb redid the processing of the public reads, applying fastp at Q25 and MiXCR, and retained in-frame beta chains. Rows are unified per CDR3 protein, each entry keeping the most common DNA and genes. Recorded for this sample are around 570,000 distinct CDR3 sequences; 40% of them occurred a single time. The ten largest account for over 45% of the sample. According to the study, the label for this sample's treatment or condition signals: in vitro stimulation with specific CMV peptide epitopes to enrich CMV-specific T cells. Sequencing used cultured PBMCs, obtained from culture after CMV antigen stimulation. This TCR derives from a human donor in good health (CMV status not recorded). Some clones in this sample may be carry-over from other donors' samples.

The nucleotide sequence reads TGTGCCAGCAGTGAATATAAATACCGTTCCTACAATGAGCAGTTCTTC. It translates to CASSEYKYRSYNEQFF. The sequence is built from TRBV25-1 and TRBJ2-1, with the identity of the D gene unclear. V is shortened by 0 bases, J by 1 base, and the region joining them spans 10 bases. The CDR3 measures 16 amino acids from cysteine to phenylalanine. Only the CDR3 part of the read is kept: 48 bases, read in frame from the first base. CDR1 and CDR2, per the germline V gene, are MGHDK and SYGVNS.